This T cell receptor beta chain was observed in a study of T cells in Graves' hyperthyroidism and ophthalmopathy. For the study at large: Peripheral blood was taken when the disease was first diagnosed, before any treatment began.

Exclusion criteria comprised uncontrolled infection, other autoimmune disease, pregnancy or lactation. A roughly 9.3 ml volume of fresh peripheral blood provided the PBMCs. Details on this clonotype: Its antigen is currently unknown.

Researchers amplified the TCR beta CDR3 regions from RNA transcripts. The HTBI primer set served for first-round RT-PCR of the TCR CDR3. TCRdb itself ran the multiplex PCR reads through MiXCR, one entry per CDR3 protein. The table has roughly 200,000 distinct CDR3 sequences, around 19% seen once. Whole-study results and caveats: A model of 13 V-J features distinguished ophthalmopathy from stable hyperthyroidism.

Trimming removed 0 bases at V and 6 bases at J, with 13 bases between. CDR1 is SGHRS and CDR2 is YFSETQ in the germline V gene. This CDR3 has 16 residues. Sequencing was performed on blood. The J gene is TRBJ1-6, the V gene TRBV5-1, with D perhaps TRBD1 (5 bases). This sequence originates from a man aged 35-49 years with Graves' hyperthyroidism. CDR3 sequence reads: CASSLVPGLGNSPLHF. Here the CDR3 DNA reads TGCGCCAGCAGCTTGGTCCCGGGACTCGGTAATTCACCCCTCCACTTT.